The sequence of this TCR beta chain was determined in a study of response to subunit inactivated influenza vaccine. MiXCR was run by TCRdb on the RT-PCR reads, yielding one entry per CDR3 protein. The table has hundreds of thousands of distinct CDR3 sequences, around a sixth seen once. This clonotype has a count of ten or more. This receptor was obtained from a man aged 50 or older who received an inactivated influenza vaccine. This specimen consisted of PBMCs from blood, obtained 11 to 12 days after vaccination.

The CDR3 nucleotides read TGCGCCAGCAGGCTCCAGCTGGGAAACACTGAAGCTTTCTTT. Encoded protein: CASRLQLGNTEAFF. The rearrangement uses TRBV5-1 and TRBJ1-1; no definite D call. The CDR3 has 14 residues. V shed 5 bases and J shed 2 bases, with 13 bases lying between them. Germline V gene lookup returns CDR1 SGHRS and CDR2 YFSETQ. Drawing the rest from reference TRBV5-1 and TRBJ1-1, the complete variable domain is KAGVTQTPRYLIKTRGQQVTLSCSPISGHRSVSWYQQTPGQGLQFLFEYFSETQRNKGNFPGRFSGRQFSNSRSEMNVSTLELGDSALYLCASRLQLGNTEAFFGQGTRLTVV.